The rows below give T cell receptor beta chains drawn from one sample of a study of kidney transplant recipient with SARS-CoV-2 infection. A single record per CDR3 protein comes from TCRdb applying MiXCR to the reads. The sample contains about 250,000 distinct CDR3 sequences, 29% of which appear only once. This material consisted of a blood sample, taken at baseline and on roughly day 110 from a kidney transplant recipient. The source of these receptors is a male patient in his 30s who had COVID-19 and was a kidney transplant recipient. The graft donor may have given rise to some T cells. Both conserved end residues are part of each CDR3. Each record gives: V gene, clone size, D gene, J gene, CDR3 protein, CDR3 DNA. D genes are given only for firm matches. For some rows the clone size is stated as once, few or many, or as a class when expanded; others skip it.

TRBV7-6	many	.	TRBJ2-7	CASSFNPSYEQYF	TGTGCCAGCAGCTTTAACCCTTCCTACGAGCAGTACTTC
TRBV27	few	.	TRBJ2-2	CASSLSGVGSNTGELFF	TGTGCCAGCAGTTTATCCGGGGTAGGGTCGAACACCGGGGAGCTGTTTTTT
TRBV6-5	few	.	TRBJ1-4	CASSYSRINGEKLFF	TGTGCCAGCAGTTACTCGAGGATTAATGGTGAAAAACTGTTTTTT
TRBV5-1	few	TRBD2	TRBJ2-3	CASSSVSGGGTDTQYF	TGCGCCAGCAGCTCCGTCAGCGGGGGGGGAACAGATACGCAGTATTTT
TRBV5-1	many	.	TRBJ1-2	CASSGQIGGVGGYTF	TGCGCCAGCAGTGGGCAAATTGGAGGTGTTGGTGGCTACACCTTC
TRBV6-6	few	.	TRBJ1-1	CASTYLGGNTEAFF	TGTGCCAGCACCTACCTGGGGGGGAACACTGAAGCTTTCTTT
TRBV7-2	many	.	TRBJ2-5	CASSLARGGQETQYF	TGTGCCAGCAGCTTAGCCCGAGGGGGCCAAGAGACCCAGTACTTC
TRBV9	many	.	TRBJ1-5	CASSPRWDSPPQHF	TGTGCCAGCAGCCCCCGGTGGGATTCGCCGCCCCAGCATTTT
TRBV20-1	many	.	TRBJ1-5	CSAVSRGGNQPQHF	TGCAGTGCCGTGTCCCGAGGGGGCAATCAGCCCCAGCATTTT
TRBV19	.	TRBD1	TRBJ2-7	CASSQTGTVYGQYF	TGTGCCAGTAGTCAAACCGGGACAGTCTACGGGCAGTACTTC
TRBV7-9	many	.	TRBJ2-1	CASSLEIGHEQFF	TGTGCCAGCAGCTTAGAGATAGGCCATGAGCAGTTCTTC
TRBV11-2	many	.	TRBJ1-2	CASSLTRTSRKTYGYTF	TGTGCCAGCAGCCTTACCAGAACAAGCAGAAAGACCTATGGCTACACCTTC
TRBV20-1	many	.	TRBJ2-6	CSASESQGANVLTF	TGCAGTGCTAGCGAGAGCCAAGGGGCCAACGTCCTGACTTTC
TRBV6-4	many	.	TRBJ1-2	CASSWTRSHGKTYGYTF	TGTGCCAGCAGTTGGACGCGCTCACACGGAAAGACCTATGGCTACACCTTC
TRBV4-1	.	.	TRBJ2-5	CASSRNRDPTQTQYF	TGCGCCAGCAGCCGGAACCGGGACCCGACCCAGACCCAGTACTTC
TRBV30	many	.	TRBJ1-2	CAWFFLRYRKTYGYTF	TGTGCCTGGTTCTTTTTGCGTTATAGAAAGACCTATGGCTACACCTTC
TRBV7-8	many	TRBD1	TRBJ2-2	CASSSTGGGTGELFF	TGTGCCAGCAGCTCGACAGGGGGTGGCACCGGGGAGCTGTTTTTT
TRBV20-1	many	.	TRBJ1-1	CSAPQTGFTEAFF	TGCAGTGCTCCCCAAACAGGGTTCACTGAAGCTTTCTTT
TRBV19	many	.	TRBJ1-3	CASSISNSGNTIYF	TGTGCCAGTAGTATTTCCAACTCTGGAAACACCATATATTTT
TRBV6-5	many	TRBD1	TRBJ1-2	CASSYAPGGPVRGYTF	TGTGCCAGCAGTTACGCCCCAGGGGGCCCGGTGAGGGGCTACACCTTC
TRBV5-1	many	TRBD2	TRBJ2-7	CASSSIAGTYEQYF	TGCGCCAGCAGCAGTATAGCGGGAACCTACGAGCAGTACTTC
TRBV19	many	TRBD1	TRBJ1-1	CASSIVQGADAFF	TGTGCCAGTAGTATCGTACAGGGGGCTGACGCTTTCTTT
TRBV7-2	many	.	TRBJ1-2	CASSFMLRDGKTYGYTF	TGTGCCAGCAGCTTTATGCTCAGAGACGGAAAGACCTATGGCTACACCTTC
TRBV19	.	TRBD1	TRBJ1-1	CASSRAGGMNTEAFF	TGTGCCAGTAGTCGGGCAGGGGGCATGAACACTGAAGCTTTCTTT
TRBV28	many	TRBD2	TRBJ2-2	CASSGRGGRDGELFF	TGTGCCAGCAGCGGCCGGGGGGGGCGCGACGGGGAGCTGTTTTTT
TRBV7-3	.	.	TRBJ2-3	CASSFGYTDTQYF	TGTGCCAGCAGCTTTGGCTACACAGATACGCAGTATTTT
TRBV11-1	many	.	TRBJ1-2	CASSMSSKAGKTYGYTF	TGTGCCAGCAGCATGTCCTCTAAGGCTGGAAAGACCTATGGCTACACCTTC
TRBV5-1	few	.	TRBJ1-6	CASSHPGPEGSPLHF	TGCGCCAGCAGTCACCCGGGACCTGAGGGGTCACCCCTCCACTTT
TRBV19	few	.	TRBJ1-2	CASSREQTNRKTYGYTF	TGTGCCAGTAGTCGAGAGCAGACAAATCGAAAGACCTATGGCTACACCTTC
TRBV7-3	many	.	TRBJ1-6	CASSLRKGVYNSPLHF	TGTGCCAGCAGCTTAAGGAAAGGGGTGTATAATTCACCCCTCCACTTT
TRBV7-8	.	.	TRBJ2-1	CASSPSPAGSYNGQFF	TGTGCCAGCAGCCCCAGCCCCGCAGGCTCCTACAATGGGCAGTTCTTC
TRBV6-2/TRBV6-3	many	.	TRBJ1-3	CASSYRSREPGNTIYF	TGTGCCAGCAGTTACCGTTCCAGGGAACCCGGAAACACCATATATTTT
TRBV19	many	TRBD1	TRBJ1-1	CASTPGQGIAEAFF	TGTGCCAGTACCCCCGGACAGGGAATCGCTGAAGCTTTCTTT
TRBV7-8	many	.	TRBJ1-2	CASSAVKFTRKTYGYTF	TGTGCCAGCAGCGCGGTTAAGTTTACCCGAAAGACCTATGGCTACACCTTC
TRBV6-5	many	.	TRBJ1-2	CASSSSWECRKTYGYTF	TGTGCCAGCAGTAGTAGTTGGGAATGTAGAAAGACCTATGGCTACACCTTC
TRBV5-8	many	.	TRBJ1-2	CASTRDHPRKTYGYTF	TGTGCCAGCACAAGAGATCATCCACGAAAGACCTATGGCTACACCTTC
TRBV7-9	.	.	TRBJ2-3	CASRPRTADTQYF	TGTGCCAGCCGGCCTAGGACCGCAGATACGCAGTATTTT
TRBV20-1	many	TRBD1	TRBJ1-4	CSAQGAGREKLFF	TGCAGTGCTCAGGGGGCAGGAAGGGAAAAACTGTTTTTT
TRBV12-5	.	.	TRBJ2-1	CASGFLYNEQFF	TGTGCTAGTGGTTTCCTGTACAATGAGCAGTTCTTC
TRBV5-4	many	.	TRBJ1-2	CASRNGVPGKTYGYTF	TGTGCCAGCCGAAATGGCGTACCAGGAAAGACCTATGGCTACACCTTC
TRBV5-5	many	.	TRBJ1-2	CASTLSVSRKTYGYTF	TGTGCCAGCACGCTCTCTGTCTCGCGAAAGACCTATGGCTACACCTTC
TRBV2	many	.	TRBJ1-6	CASTGLGGSYNSPLHF	TGTGCCAGCACCGGTCTTGGGGGGTCTTATAATTCACCCCTCCACTTT
TRBV7-9	many	.	TRBJ2-3	CASSITDTQYF	TGTGCCAGCAGCATCACAGATACGCAGTATTTT
TRBV11-1	many	.	TRBJ1-2	CASSNVSKAGKTYGYTF	TGTGCCAGCAGCAACGTGAGTAAGGCTGGAAAGACCTATGGCTACACCTTC
TRBV27	many	.	TRBJ2-1	CASSYGEARYEQFF	TGTGCCAGCAGTTACGGCGAGGCCAGGTATGAGCAGTTCTTC
TRBV29-1	many	.	TRBJ1-3	CSVVGTPTGNTIYF	TGCAGCGTTGTTGGGACACCAACTGGAAACACCATATATTTT
TRBV20-1	many	.	TRBJ2-2	CSATRTNTGELFF	TGCAGTGCTACTCGGACGAACACCGGGGAGCTGTTTTTT
TRBV7-2	many	.	TRBJ2-1	CASSPGSAGPEAEQFF	TGTGCCAGCAGCCCAGGGAGCGCAGGGCCGGAGGCTGAGCAGTTCTTC
TRBV20-1	many	.	TRBJ2-3	CSALRLPRSTDTQYF	TGCAGTGCTTTACGGCTCCCCAGGAGCACAGATACGCAGTATTTT
TRBV28	many	.	TRBJ1-1	CASSFWRGGNTEAFF	TGTGCCAGCAGTTTCTGGCGGGGGGGAAACACTGAAGCTTTCTTT
TRBV6-5	many	.	TRBJ1-6	CASSYSGKDSPLHF	TGTGCCAGCAGTTACTCAGGCAAAGATTCACCCCTCCACTTT
TRBV21-1	few	.	TRBJ2-3	CASRSNVATVMQDTQYF	TGTGCCAGCAGGAGTAATGTAGCTACAGTCATGCAAGATACGCAGTATTTT
TRBV7-9	many	.	TRBJ1-2	CASSVWLYHGKTYGYTF	TGTGCCAGCAGCGTATGGCTATACCATGGAAAGACCTATGGCTACACCTTC